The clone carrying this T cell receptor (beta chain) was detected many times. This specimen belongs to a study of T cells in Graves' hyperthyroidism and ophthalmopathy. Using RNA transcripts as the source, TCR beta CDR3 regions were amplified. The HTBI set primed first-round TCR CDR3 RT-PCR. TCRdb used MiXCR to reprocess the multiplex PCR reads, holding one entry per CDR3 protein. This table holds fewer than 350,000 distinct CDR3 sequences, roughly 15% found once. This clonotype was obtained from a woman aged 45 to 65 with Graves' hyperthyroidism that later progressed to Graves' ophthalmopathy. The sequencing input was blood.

The CDR3 region is CASSQDKLFPWGNEQFF. In DNA form, the CDR3 reads TGCGCCAGCAGCCAAGATAAGCTCTTCCCATGGGGCAATGAGCAGTTCTTC. The chain recombines TRBV4-1 with TRBJ2-1; D remains ambiguous. The CDR3 length is 17 residues. The germline V and J ends were trimmed by 0 bases and 6 bases, with 18 bases remaining between them. In germline, CDR1 is MGHRA, CDR2 YSYEKL.